This T cell receptor beta chain comes out of a study of blood T cell repertoires in COVID-19. CDR1 is MGHDK and CDR2 is SYGVNS in the germline V gene. The CDR3 is 13 amino acids. Trimming shortened V by 10 bases and J by 2 bases, and 15 bases separated the two germline ends. Only in-frame clones appear in the TCRdb table, and some are missing; sequencing was by immunoSEQ multiplex PCR. The table includes 90,000 to 120,000 clones, about nine tenths detected once. The sequenced material came from peripheral blood. V and J are TRBV25-1 and TRBJ2-7, with D maybe TRBD1 (5 bases). The sequence derives from a man aged 65 to 85 with acute or convalescent COVID-19. In nucleotides, the CDR3 is TGTGCCACCAATAACGACAGACCCTACGAGCAGTACTTC. Translating it yields CATNNDRPYEQYF.